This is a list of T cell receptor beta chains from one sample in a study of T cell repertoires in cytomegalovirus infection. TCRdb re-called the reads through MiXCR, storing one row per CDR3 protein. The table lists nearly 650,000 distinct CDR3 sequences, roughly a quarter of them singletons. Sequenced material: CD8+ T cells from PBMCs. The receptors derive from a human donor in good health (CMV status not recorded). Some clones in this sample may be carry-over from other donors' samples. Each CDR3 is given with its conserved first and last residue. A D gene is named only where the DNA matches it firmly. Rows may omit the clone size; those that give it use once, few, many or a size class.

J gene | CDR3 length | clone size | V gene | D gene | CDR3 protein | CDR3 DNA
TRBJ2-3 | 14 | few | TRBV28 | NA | CASSLFTGPNTQYF | TGTGCCAGCAGTTTATTTACTGGGCCAAATACGCAGTATTTT
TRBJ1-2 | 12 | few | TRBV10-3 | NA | CAITPGPYGYTF | TGTGCCATCACTCCGGGGCCCTATGGCTACACCTTC
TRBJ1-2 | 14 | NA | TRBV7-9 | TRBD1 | CASSWTGGDYGYTF | TGTGCCAGCAGTTGGACAGGGGGGGACTATGGCTACACCTTC
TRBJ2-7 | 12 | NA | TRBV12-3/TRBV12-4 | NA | CASSFGFGEQYF | TGTGCCAGCAGTTTTGGGTTTGGCGAGCAGTACTTC
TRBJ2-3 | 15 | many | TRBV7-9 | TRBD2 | CASSSGLAGLDTQYF | TGTGCCAGCAGCTCAGGACTAGCGGGGTTGGATACGCAGTATTTT
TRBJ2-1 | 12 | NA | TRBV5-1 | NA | CASTEGRNEQFF | TGCGCCAGCACCGAGGGGCGGAATGAGCAGTTCTTC
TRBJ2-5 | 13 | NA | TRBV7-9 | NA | CASRGRGQETQYF | TGTGCCAGCAGGGGCCGGGGCCAAGAGACCCAGTACTTC
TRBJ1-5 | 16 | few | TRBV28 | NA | CASKRLSEKGNQPQHF | TGTGCCAGCAAGAGACTTTCAGAGAAGGGCAATCAGCCCCAGCATTTT
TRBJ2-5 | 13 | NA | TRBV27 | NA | CASSLWRSETQYF | TGTGCCAGCAGTTTATGGAGGTCAGAGACCCAGTACTTC
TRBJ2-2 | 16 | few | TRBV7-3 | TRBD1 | CASSSRTGGIAGELFF | TGTGCCAGCAGCTCCAGGACAGGGGGGATCGCCGGGGAGCTGTTTTTT
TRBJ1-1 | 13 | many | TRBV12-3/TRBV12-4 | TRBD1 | CASSFLMRGGAFF | TGTGCCAGCAGTTTCCTTATGCGAGGGGGCGCTTTCTTT
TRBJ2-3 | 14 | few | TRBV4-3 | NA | CASSQDGTGNTQYF | TGCGCCAGCAGCCAAGATGGGACGGGAAATACGCAGTATTTT
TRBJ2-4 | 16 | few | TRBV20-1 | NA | CSAREGRGRAKNIQYF | TGCAGTGCTAGAGAGGGAAGGGGCCGAGCCAAAAACATTCAGTACTTC
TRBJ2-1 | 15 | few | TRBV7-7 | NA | CASSLMSGPYNEQFF | TGTGCTAGCAGCTTAATGTCGGGTCCCTACAATGAGCAGTTCTTC
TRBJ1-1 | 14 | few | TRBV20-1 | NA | CSARRRAVNTEAFF | TGCAGTGCTAGGCGCAGGGCGGTGAACACTGAAGCTTTCTTT
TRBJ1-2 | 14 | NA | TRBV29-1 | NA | CSGATETVNYGYTF | TGCAGCGGCGCGACCGAGACTGTTAACTATGGCTACACCTTC
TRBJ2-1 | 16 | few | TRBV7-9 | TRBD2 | CASISSGGLGYNEQFF | TGTGCCAGCATCTCCTCGGGGGGACTGGGTTACAATGAGCAGTTCTTC
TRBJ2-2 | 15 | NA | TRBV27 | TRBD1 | CASSPRRQGHGELFF | TGTGCCAGCAGCCCTCGGAGACAGGGTCACGGGGAGCTGTTTTTT
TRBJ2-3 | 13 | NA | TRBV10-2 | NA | CASSPDVTDTQYF | TGCGCCAGCAGCCCGGACGTCACAGATACGCAGTATTTT
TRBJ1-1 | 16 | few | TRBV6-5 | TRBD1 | CASSYSQGALDTEAFF | TGTGCCAGCAGTTACTCTCAGGGGGCGTTGGACACTGAAGCTTTCTTT
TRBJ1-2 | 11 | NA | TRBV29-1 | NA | CSVVHDYGYTF | TGCAGCGTTGTCCATGACTATGGCTACACCTTC
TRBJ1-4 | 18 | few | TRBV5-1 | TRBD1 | CASSWDSGTGATNEKLFF | TGTGCCAGCAGCTGGGATTCCGGGACAGGCGCAACTAATGAAAAACTGTTTTTT
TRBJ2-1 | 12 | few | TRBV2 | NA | CASPGSVNEQFF | TGTGCCAGCCCGGGGTCCGTGAATGAGCAGTTCTTC
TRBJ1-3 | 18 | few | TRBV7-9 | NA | CASTVSDALLHSGNTIYF | TGTGCCAGCACCGTTTCGGACGCCTTACTCCACTCTGGAAACACCATATATTTT
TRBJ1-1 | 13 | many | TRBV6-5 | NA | CASSYNKGTEAFF | TGTGCCAGCAGTTACAATAAGGGTACTGAAGCTTTCTTT
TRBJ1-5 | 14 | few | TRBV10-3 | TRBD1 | CAISDRTGGVPQHF | TGTGCCATCAGTGATAGAACAGGGGGGGTGCCCCAGCATTTT
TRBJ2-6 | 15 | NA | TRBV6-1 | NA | CASGHGDSGANVLTF | TGTGCCAGCGGTCACGGAGACTCTGGGGCCAACGTCCTGACTTTC
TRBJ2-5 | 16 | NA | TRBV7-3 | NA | CASSTSEWGAEETQYF | TGTGCCAGCAGCACCTCGGAGTGGGGAGCCGAGGAGACCCAGTACTTC
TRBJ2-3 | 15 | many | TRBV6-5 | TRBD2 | CASTSPGLAPDTQYF | TGTGCCAGCACTTCTCCGGGACTAGCCCCAGATACGCAGTATTTT
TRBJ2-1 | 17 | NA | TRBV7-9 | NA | CASSNIILEDLNNEQFF | TGTGCCAGCAGCAATATCATACTAGAGGATCTGAACAATGAGCAGTTCTTC
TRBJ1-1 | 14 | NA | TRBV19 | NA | CASSLYAMNTEAFF | TGTGCCAGTAGTCTTTACGCCATGAACACTGAAGCTTTCTTT
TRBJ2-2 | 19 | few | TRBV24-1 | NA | CATSDLTLSGSANTGELFF | TGTGCCACCAGTGATTTGACTTTATCCGGCAGCGCGAACACCGGGGAGCTGTTTTTT
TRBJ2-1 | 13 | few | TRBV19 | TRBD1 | CASSKQGWDEQFF | TGTGCCAGTAGTAAACAGGGGTGGGATGAGCAGTTCTTC
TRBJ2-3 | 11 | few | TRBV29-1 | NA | CSVGADGLQYF | TGCAGCGTGGGGGCGGACGGACTGCAGTATTTT
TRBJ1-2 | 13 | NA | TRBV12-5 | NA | CASGLGFRNGYTF | TGTGCTAGTGGTTTGGGGTTTCGGAATGGCTACACCTTC
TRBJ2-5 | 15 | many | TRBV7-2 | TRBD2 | CASSGLAGGSETQYF | TGTGCCAGCAGCGGGCTAGCGGGGGGAAGTGAGACCCAGTACTTC
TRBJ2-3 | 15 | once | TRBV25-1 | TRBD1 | CASSEKDRGTDTQYF | TGTGCCAGCAGTGAAAAGGACAGGGGCACAGATACGCAGTATTTT
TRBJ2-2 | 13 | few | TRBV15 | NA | CATSGEHHPELFF | TGTGCCACCAGCGGAGAACACCATCCGGAGCTGTTTTTT
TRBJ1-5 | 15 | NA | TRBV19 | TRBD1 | CASSIGDRLNQPQHF | TGTGCCAGTAGTATTGGGGACAGGCTTAATCAGCCCCAGCATTTT
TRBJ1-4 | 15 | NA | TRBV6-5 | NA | CASSYYQGTDEKLFF | TGTGCCAGCAGTTATTATCAGGGGACGGATGAAAAACTGTTTTTT
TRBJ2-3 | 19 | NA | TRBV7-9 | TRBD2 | CASSLRGLAGFSSTDTQYF | TGTGCCAGCAGCTTAAGGGGACTAGCGGGGTTCTCTAGCACAGATACGCAGTATTTT
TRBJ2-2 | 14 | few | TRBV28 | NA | CASTNRDMVGELFF | TGTGCCAGCACCAACCGGGACATGGTCGGGGAGCTGTTTTTT
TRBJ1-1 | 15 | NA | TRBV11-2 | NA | CASSLDWRGGTEAFF | TGTGCCAGCAGCCTAGATTGGAGGGGGGGGACTGAAGCTTTCTTT
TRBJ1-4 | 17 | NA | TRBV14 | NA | CASSYKTGYQTNEKLFF | TGTGCCAGCAGCTACAAGACCGGATACCAAACTAATGAAAAACTGTTTTTT
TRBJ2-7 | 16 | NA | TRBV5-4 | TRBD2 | CASSPTPAGGSYEQYF | TGTGCCAGCAGTCCCACCCCAGCGGGGGGATCCTACGAGCAGTACTTC
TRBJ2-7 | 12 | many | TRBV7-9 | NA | CASGGIPYEQYF | TGTGCCAGTGGGGGGATCCCCTACGAGCAGTACTTC
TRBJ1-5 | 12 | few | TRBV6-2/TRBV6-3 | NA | CASCISSQPQHF | TGTGCCAGCTGCATTTCGAGTCAGCCCCAGCATTTT
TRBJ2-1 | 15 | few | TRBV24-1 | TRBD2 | CATSDRGDVINEQFF | TGTGCCACCAGTGATCGGGGGGACGTTATCAATGAGCAGTTCTTC
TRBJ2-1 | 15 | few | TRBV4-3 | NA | CASSQGIYTYNEQFF | TGCGCCAGCAGCCAAGGTATATACACCTACAATGAGCAGTTCTTC
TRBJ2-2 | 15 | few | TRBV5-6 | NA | CASSLEAGLPGELFF | TGTGCCAGCAGCTTGGAGGCAGGTCTTCCCGGGGAGCTGTTTTTT